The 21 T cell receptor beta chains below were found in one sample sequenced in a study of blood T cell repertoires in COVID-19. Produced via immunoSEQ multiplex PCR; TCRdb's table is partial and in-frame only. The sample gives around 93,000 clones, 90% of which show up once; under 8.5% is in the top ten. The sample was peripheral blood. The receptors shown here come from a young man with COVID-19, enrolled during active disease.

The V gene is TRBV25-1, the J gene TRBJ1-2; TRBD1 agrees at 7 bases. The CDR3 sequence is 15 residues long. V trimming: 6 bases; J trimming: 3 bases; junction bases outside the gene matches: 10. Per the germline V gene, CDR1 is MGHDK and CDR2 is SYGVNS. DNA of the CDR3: TGTGCCAGCAGCCCCTATGACAGGGAGTACTATGGCTACACCTTC. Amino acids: CASSPYDREYYGYTF.

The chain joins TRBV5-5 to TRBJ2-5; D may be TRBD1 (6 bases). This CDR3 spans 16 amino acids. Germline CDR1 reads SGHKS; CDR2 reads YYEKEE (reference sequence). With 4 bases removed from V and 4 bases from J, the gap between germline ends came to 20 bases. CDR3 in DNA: TGTGCCAGCAGCCCAGGGGTCCTCCCCTCGGGAGAGACCCAGTACTTC. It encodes CASSPGVLPSGETQYF.

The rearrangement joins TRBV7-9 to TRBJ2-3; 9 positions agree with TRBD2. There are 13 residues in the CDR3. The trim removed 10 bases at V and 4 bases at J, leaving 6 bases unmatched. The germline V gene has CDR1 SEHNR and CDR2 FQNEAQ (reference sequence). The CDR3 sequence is CATAGGVADTQYF. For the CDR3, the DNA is TGTGCCACCGCGGGAGGGGTCGCAGATACGCAGTATTTT.

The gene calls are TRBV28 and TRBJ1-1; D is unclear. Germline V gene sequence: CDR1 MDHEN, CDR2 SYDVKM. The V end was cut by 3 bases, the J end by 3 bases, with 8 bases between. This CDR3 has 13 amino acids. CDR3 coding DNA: TGTGCCAGCAGTTTCGGGGAGTACACTGAAGCTTTCTTT. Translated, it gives CASSFGEYTEAFF.

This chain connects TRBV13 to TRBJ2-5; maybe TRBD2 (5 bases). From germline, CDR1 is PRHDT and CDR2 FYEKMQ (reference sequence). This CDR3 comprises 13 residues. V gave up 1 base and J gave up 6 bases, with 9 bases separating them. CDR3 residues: CASSLAGLQTQYF. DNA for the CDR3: TGTGCCAGCAGCTTAGCGGGATTGCAGACCCAGTACTTC.

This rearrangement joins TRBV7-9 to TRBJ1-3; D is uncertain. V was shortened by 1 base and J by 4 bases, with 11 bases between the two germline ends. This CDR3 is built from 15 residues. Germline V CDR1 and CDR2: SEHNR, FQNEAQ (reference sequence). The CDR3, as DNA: TGTGCCAGCAGCTTAGGGAGCAACCTGGGAAACACCATATATTTT. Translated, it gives CASSLGSNLGNTIYF.

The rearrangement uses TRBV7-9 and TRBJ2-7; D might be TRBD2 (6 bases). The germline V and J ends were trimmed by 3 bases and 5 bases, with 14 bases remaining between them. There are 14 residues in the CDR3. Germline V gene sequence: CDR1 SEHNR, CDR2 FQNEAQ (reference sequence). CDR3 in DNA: TGTGCCAGCAGCTTGGGCAGGGAGGTGAACGAGCAGTACTTC. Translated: CASSLGREVNEQYF.

The CDR3 protein is CASSREQGVKYNEQFF. In nucleotides, the CDR3 is TGTGCCAGTAGTCGGGAACAGGGGGTTAAATACAATGAGCAGTTCTTC. This chain links TRBV19 with TRBJ2-1; 8 positions agree with TRBD1. The CDR3 has 16 residues. V shed 5 bases, J shed 4 bases, and the junction held 10 bases outside the gene matches. Germline lookup yields CDR1 LNHDA and CDR2 SQIVND (reference sequence). Looking up the rest from reference TRBV19 and TRBJ2-1 gives the full variable domain: DGGITQSPKYLFRKEGQNVTLSCEQNLNHDAMYWYRQDPGQGLRLIYYSQIVNDFQKGDIAEGYSVSREKKESFPLTVTSAQKNPTAFYLCASSREQGVKYNEQFFGPGTRLTVL.

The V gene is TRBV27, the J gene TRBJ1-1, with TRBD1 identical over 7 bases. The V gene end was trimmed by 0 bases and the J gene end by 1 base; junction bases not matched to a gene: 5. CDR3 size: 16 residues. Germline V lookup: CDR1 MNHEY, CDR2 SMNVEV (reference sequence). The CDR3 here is CASSLSNTGANTEAFF. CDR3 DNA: TGTGCCAGCAGTTTATCTAATACAGGGGCGAACACTGAAGCTTTCTTT.

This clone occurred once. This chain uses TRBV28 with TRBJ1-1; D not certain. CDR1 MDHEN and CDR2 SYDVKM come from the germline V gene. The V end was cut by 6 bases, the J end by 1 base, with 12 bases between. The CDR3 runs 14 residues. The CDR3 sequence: CASSPPRPNTEAFF. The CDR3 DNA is TGTGCCAGCAGCCCCCCGCGGCCGAACACTGAAGCTTTCTTT.

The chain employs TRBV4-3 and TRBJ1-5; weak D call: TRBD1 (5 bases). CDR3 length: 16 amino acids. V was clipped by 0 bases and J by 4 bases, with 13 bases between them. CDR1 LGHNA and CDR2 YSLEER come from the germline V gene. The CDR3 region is CASSQDYGGGNQPQHF. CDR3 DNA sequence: TGCGCCAGCAGCCAAGACTACGGGGGAGGGAATCAGCCCCAGCATTTT.

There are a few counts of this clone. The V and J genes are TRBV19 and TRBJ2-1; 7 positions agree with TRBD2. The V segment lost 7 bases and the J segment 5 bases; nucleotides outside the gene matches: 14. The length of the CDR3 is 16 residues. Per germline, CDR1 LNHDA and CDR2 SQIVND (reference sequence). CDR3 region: CASKTRTRRPDNEQFF. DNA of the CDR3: TGTGCCAGTAAGACTAGGACTAGACGTCCGGACAATGAGCAGTTCTTC.

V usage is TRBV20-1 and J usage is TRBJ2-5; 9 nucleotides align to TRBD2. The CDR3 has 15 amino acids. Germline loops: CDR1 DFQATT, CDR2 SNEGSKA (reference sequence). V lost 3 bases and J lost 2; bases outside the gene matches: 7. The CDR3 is CSASPLAGLQETQYF. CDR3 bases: TGCAGTGCTAGTCCCCTAGCGGGGCTACAAGAGACCCAGTACTTC.

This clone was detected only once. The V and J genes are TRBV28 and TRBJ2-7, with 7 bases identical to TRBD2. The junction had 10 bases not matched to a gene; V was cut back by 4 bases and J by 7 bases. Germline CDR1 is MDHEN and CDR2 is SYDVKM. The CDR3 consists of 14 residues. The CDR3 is CASSYGTTSLEQYF. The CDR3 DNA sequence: TGTGCCAGCAGTTACGGGACTACCTCCTTGGAGCAGTACTTC.

CDR3 bases: TGTGCCAGTAGTATACGACAGGGGATGGGCAATCAGCCCCAGCATTTT. Translated: CASSIRQGMGNQPQHF. The rearrangement uses TRBV19 and TRBJ1-5, with 8 bases fitting TRBD1. The CDR3 covers 16 residues. The junction had 5 bases not matched to a gene; V was cut back by 2 bases and J by 2 bases. Germline V gene data show CDR1 as LNHDA and CDR2 as SQIVND (reference sequence).

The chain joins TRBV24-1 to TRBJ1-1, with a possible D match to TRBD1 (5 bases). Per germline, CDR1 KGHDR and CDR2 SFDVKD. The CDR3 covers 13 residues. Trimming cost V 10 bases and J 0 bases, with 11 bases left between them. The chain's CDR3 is CATSDRMNTEAFF. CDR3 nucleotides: TGTGCCACATCTGACAGAATGAACACTGAAGCTTTCTTT.

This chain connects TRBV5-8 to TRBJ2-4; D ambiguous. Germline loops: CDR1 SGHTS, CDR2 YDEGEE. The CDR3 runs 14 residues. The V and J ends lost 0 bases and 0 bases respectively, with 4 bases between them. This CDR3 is CASSLALAKNIQYF. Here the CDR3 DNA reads TGTGCCAGCAGCTTGGCCTTAGCCAAAAACATTCAGTACTTC.

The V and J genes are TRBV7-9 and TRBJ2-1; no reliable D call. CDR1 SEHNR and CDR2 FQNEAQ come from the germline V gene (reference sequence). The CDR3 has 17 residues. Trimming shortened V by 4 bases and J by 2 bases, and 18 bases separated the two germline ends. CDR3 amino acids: CASSSPIETEPYNEQFF. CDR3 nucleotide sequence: TGTGCCAGCAGCTCCCCGATCGAGACTGAACCCTACAATGAGCAGTTCTTC.

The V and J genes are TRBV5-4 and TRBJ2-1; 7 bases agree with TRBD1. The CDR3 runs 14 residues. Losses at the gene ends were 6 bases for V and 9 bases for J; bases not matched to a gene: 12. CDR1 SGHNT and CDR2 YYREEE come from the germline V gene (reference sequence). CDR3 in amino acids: CASTRDRSFSEQFF. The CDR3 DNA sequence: TGTGCCAGCACCCGGGACAGATCCTTCAGTGAGCAGTTCTTC.

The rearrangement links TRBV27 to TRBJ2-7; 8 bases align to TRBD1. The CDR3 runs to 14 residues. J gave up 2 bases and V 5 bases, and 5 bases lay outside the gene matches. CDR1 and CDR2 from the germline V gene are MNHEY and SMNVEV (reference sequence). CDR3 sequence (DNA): TGTGCCAGCAGTCAGGGGGCTATGACCTACGAGCAGTACTTC. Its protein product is CASSQGAMTYEQYF.

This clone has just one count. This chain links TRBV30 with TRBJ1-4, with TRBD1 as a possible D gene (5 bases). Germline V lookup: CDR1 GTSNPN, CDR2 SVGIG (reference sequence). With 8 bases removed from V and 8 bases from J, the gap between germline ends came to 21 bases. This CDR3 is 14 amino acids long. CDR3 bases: TGTGCCCTAAATAGGGGCCGCGGGGAAGAAAAACTGTTTTTT. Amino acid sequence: CALNRGRGEEKLFF.